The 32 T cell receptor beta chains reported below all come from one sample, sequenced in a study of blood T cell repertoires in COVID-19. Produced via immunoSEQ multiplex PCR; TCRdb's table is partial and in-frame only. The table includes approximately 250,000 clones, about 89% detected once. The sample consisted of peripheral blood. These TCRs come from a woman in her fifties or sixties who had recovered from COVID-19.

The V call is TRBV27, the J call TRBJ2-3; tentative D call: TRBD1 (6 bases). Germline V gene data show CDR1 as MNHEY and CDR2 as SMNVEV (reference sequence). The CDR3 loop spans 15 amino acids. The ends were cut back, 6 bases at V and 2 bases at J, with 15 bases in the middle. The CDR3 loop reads CASRTLRGYTDTQYF. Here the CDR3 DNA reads TGTGCCAGCAGGACCCTTAGGGGGTACACAGATACGCAGTATTTT.

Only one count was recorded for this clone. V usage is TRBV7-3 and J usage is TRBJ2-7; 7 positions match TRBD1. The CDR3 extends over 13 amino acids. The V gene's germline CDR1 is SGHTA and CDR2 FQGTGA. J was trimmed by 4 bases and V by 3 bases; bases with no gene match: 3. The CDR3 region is CASSFGTEYEQYF. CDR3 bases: TGTGCCAGCAGCTTCGGGACAGAGTACGAGCAGTACTTC. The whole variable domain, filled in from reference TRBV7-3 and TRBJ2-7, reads GAGVSQTPSNKVTEKGKYVELRCDPISGHTALYWYRQSLGQGPEFLIYFQGTGAADDSGLPNDRFFAVRPEGSVSTLKIQRTERGDSAVYLCASSFGTEYEQYFGPGTRLTVT.

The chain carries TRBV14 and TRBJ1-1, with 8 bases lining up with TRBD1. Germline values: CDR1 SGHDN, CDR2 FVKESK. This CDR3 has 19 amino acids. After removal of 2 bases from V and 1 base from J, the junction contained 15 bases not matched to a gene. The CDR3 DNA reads TGTGCCAGCAGCCAAAGGTCCAGGGGGCATTTGAGCAAGAACACTGAAGCTTTCTTT. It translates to CASSQRSRGHLSKNTEAFF.

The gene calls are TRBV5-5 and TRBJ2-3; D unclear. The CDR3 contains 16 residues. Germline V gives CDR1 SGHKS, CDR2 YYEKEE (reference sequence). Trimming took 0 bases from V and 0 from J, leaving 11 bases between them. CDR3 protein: CASSLVRQFSTDTQYF. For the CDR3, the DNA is TGTGCCAGCAGCTTGGTGCGGCAGTTTAGCACAGATACGCAGTATTTT.

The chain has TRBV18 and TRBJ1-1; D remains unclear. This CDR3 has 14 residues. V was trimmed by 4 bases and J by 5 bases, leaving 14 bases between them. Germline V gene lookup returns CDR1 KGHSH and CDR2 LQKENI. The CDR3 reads CASSLVSGLTEAFF. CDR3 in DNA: TGTGCCAGCTCACTAGTTTCGGGGTTGACTGAAGCTTTCTTT.

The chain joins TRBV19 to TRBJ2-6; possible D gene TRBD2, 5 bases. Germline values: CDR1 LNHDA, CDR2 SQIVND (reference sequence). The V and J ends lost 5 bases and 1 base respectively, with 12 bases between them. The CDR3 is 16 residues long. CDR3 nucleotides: TGTGCCAGTAGTCGCACGCCGGGGTCTGGGGCCAACGTCCTGACTTTC. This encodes CASSRTPGSGANVLTF.

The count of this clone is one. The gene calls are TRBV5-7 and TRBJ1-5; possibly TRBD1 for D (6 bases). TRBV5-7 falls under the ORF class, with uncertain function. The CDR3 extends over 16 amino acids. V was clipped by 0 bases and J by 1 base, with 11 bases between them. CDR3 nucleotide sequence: TGTGCCAGCAGCTTGGTTCAGGGGCCGAGCAATCAGCCCCAGCATTTT. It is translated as CASSLVQGPSNQPQHF.

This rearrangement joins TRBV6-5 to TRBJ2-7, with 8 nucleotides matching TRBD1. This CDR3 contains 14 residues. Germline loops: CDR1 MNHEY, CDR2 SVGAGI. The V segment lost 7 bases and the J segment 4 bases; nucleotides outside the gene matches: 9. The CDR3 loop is CASTTLQGAYEQYF. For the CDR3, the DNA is TGTGCCAGCACTACCCTCCAGGGGGCTTACGAGCAGTACTTC.

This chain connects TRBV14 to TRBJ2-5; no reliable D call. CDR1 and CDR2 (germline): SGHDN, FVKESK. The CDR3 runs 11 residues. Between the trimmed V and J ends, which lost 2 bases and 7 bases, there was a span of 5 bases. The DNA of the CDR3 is TGTGCCAGCAGCCAATTTAGGACCCAGTACTTC. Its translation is CASSQFRTQYF.

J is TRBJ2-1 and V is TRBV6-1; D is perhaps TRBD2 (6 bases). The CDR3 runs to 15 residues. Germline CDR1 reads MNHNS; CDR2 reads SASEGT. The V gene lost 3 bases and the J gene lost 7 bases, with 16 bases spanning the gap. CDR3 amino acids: CASSEGSAGKNEQFF. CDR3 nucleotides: TGTGCCAGCAGTGAGGGTTCGGCGGGGAAGAATGAGCAGTTCTTC.

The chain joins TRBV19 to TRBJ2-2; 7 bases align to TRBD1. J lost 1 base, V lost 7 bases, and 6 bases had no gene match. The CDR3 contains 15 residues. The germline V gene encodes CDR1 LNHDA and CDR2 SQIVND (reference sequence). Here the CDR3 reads CASMGDSLNTGELFF. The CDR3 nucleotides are TGTGCCAGTATGGGGGACAGCCTGAACACCGGGGAGCTGTTTTTT.

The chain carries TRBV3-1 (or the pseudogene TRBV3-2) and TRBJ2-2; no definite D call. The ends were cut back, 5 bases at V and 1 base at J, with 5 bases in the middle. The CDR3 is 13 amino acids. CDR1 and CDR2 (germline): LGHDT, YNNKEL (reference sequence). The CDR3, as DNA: TGTGCCAGCAGCAGCAAGAACACCGGGGAGCTGTTTTTT. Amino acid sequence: CASSSKNTGELFF.

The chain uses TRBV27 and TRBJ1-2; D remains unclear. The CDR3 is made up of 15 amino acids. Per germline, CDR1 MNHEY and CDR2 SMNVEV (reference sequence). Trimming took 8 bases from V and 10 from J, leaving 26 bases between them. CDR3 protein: CASGYGPTRLSDYTF. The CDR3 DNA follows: TGTGCCAGCGGGTATGGGCCAACAAGGTTAAGTGACTACACCTTC.

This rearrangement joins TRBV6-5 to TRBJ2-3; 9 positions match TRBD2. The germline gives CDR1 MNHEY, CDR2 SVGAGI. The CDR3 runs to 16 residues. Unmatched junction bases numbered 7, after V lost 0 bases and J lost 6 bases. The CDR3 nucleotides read TGTGCCAGCAGTTACTCCCTAGCGGGGATTGGGGATACGCAGTATTTT. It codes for CASSYSLAGIGDTQYF.

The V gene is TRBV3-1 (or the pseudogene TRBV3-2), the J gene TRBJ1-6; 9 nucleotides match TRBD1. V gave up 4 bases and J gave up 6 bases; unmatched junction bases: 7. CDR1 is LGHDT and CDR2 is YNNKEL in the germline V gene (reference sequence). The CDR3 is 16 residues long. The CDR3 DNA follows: TGTGCCAGCAGCCGACAGGGGGTCCATGTTAATTCACCCCTCCACTTT. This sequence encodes CASSRQGVHVNSPLHF.

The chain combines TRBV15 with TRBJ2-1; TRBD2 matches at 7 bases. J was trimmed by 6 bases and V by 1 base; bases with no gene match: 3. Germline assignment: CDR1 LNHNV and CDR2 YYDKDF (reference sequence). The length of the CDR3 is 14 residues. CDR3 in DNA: TGTGCCACCAGCAGAGGCAGGGAGGGCAATGAGCAGTTCTTC. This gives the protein CATSRGREGNEQFF. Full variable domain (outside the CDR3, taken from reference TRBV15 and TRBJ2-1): DAMVIQNPRYQVTQFGKPVTLSCSQTLNHNVMYWYQQKSSQAPKLLFHYYDKDFNNEADTPDNFQSRRPNTSFCFLDIRSPGLGDTAMYLCATSRGREGNEQFFGPGTRLTVL.

The CDR3 coding sequence is TGTGCCAGTACGGACCACCCGGGGGAAAAACTGTTTTTT. Its protein is CASTDHPGEKLFF. The genes are TRBV19 and TRBJ1-4; D call uncertain. Trimming pared 7 bases from V and 8 bases from J, leaving 14 bases between. This CDR3 spans 13 amino acids. Germline CDR1 is LNHDA and CDR2 is SQIVND (reference sequence).

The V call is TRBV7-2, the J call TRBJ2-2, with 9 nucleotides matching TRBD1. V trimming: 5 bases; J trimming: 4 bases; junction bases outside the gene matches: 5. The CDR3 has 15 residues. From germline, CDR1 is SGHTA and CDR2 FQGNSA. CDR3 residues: CASSRGQGGTGELFF. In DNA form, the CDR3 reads TGTGCCAGCAGCCGGGGACAGGGCGGCACCGGGGAGCTGTTTTTT.

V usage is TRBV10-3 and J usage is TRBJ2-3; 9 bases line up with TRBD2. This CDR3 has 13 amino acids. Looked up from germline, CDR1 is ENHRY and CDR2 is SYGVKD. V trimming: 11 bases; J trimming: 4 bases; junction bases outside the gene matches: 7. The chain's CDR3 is CAAGGWPPDTQYF. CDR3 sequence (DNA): TGTGCCGCGGGAGGGTGGCCCCCAGATACGCAGTATTTT.

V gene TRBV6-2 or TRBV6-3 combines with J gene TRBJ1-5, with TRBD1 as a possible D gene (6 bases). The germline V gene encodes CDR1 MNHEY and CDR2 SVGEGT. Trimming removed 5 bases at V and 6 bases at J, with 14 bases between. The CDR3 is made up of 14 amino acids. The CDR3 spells CASSPQGITQPQHF. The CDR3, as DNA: TGTGCCAGCAGTCCACAGGGTATTACTCAGCCCCAGCATTTT.

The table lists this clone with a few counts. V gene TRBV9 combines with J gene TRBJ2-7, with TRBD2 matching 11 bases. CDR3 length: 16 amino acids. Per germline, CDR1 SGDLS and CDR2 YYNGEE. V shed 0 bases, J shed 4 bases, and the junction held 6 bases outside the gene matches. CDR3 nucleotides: TGTGCCAGCAGCGTAGGGAGCACTAGCGGGGGTTACGAGCAGTACTTC. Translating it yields CASSVGSTSGGYEQYF.

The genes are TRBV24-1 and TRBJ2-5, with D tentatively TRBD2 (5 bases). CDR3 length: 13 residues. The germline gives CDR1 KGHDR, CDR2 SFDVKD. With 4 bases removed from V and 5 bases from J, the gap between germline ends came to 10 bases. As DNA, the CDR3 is TGTGCCACCAGTGAACCGGGCGGGGAGACCCAGTACTTC. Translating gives CATSEPGGETQYF.

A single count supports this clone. Here the CDR3 DNA reads TGTGCCAGCAGCTTACGGGACAGGGCGGATACGCAGTATTTT. This translates into CASSLRDRADTQYF. This rearrangement joins TRBV7-3 to TRBJ2-3, with 9 bases identical to TRBD1. J was trimmed by 6 bases and V by 2 bases; bases with no gene match: 3. Germline CDR1 and CDR2: SGHTA and FQGTGA. The length of the CDR3 is 14 residues.

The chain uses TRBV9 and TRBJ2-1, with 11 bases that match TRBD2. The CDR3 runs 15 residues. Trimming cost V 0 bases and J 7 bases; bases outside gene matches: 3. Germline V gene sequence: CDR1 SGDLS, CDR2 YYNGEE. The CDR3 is CASSVGTSGGNEQFF. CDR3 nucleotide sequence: TGTGCCAGCAGCGTAGGAACTAGCGGGGGTAATGAGCAGTTCTTC.

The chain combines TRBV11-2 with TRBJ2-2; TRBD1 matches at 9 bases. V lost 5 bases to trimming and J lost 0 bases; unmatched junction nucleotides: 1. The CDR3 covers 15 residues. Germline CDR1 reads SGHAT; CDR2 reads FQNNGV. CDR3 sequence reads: CASSRTGANTGELFF. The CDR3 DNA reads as TGTGCCAGCAGCCGGACAGGGGCGAACACCGGGGAGCTGTTTTTT.

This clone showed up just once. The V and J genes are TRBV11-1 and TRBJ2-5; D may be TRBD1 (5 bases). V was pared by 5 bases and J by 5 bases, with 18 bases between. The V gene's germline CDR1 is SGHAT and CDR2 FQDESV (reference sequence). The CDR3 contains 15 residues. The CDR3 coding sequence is TGTGCCAGCAGCGGCCGGGCAGGGCTCGGTGAGACCCAGTACTTC. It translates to CASSGRAGLGETQYF. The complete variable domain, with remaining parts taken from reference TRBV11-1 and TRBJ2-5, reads EAEVAQSPRYKITEKSQAVAFWCDPISGHATLYWYRQILGQGPELLVQFQDESVVDDSQLPKDRFSAERLKGVDSTLKIQPAELGDSAMYLCASSGRAGLGETQYFGPGTRLLVL.

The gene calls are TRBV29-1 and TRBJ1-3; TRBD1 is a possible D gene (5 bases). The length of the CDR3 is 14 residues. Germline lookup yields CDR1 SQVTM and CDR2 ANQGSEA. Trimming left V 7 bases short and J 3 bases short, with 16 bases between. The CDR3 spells CSAYDGGLGNTIYF. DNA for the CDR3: TGCAGCGCCTACGATGGGGGACTTGGAAACACCATATATTTT.

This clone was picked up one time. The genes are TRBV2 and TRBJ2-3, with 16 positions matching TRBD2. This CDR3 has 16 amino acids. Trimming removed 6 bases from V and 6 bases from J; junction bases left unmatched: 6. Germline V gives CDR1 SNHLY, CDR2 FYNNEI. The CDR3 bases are TGTGCCAGCAGGGGACTAGCGGGGGGGCCAAGGGATACGCAGTATTTT. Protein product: CASRGLAGGPRDTQYF. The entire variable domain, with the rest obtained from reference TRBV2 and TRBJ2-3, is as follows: EPEVTQTPSHQVTQMGQEVILRCVPISNHLYFYWYRQILGQKVEFLVSFYNNEISEKSEIFDDQFSVERPDGSNFTLKIRSTKLEDSAMYFCASRGLAGGPRDTQYFGPGTRLTVL.

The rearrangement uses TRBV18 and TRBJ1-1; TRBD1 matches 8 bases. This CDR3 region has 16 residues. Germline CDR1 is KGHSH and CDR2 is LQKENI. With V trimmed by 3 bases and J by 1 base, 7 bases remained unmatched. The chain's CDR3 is CASSPGGDRGNTEAFF. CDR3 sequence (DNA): TGTGCCAGCTCACCCGGGGGTGACAGGGGGAACACTGAAGCTTTCTTT.

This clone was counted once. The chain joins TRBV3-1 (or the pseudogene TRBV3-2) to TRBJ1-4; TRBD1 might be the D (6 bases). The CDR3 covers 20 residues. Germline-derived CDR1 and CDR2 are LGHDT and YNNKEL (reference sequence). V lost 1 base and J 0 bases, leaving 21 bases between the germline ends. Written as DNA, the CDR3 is TGTGCCAGCAGCCAAGGCCTTCCGACAGGCTGGGACACAACTAATGAAAAACTGTTTTTT. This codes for CASSQGLPTGWDTTNEKLFF.

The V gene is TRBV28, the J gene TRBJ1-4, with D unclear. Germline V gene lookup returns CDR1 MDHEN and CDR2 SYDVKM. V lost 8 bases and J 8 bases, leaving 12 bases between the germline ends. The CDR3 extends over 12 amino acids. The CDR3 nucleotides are TGTGCCAGCCAGTCCTCCGTGGAAAAACTGTTTTTT. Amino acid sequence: CASQSSVEKLFF.

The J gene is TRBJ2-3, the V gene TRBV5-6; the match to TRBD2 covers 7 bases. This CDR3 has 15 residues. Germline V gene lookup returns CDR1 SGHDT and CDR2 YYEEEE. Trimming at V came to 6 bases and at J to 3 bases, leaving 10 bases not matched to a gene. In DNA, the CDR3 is TGTGCCAGCAAAGGCCTTACTAGCGTTACAGATACGCAGTATTTT. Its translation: CASKGLTSVTDTQYF.